These 21 T cell receptor beta chains share one sample of origin, sequenced in a study of T cell responses to AZD1222 COVID-19 vaccine. Some clones are missing from TCRdb's copy, which holds only in-frame ones; the method was immunoSEQ multiplex PCR. The sample lists around 100,000 clones, approximately 91% occurring once. The input for sequencing was peripheral blood, taken on day 0 of AZD1222 vaccination. Receptor source: an adult in good health.

The gene calls are TRBV20-1 and TRBJ2-3, with D hard to call. CDR3 length: 13 amino acids. Germline V gene sequence: CDR1 DFQATT, CDR2 SNEGSKA (reference sequence). Trimming took 3 bases from V and 0 from J, leaving 7 bases between them. As DNA, the CDR3 is TGCAGTGCTAGTCTGGGGAGCACAGATACGCAGTATTTT. It specifies CSASLGSTDTQYF.

This chain joins TRBV28 and TRBJ2-2, with TRBD2 identical over 12 bases. CDR1 is MDHEN, CDR2 SYDVKM, per germline. Trimming removed 8 bases from V and 2 bases from J; junction bases left unmatched: 3. The CDR3 contains 15 residues. CDR3 in amino acids: CASLAGGSNTGELFF. The DNA of the CDR3 is TGTGCCAGCCTAGCGGGAGGGTCCAACACCGGGGAGCTGTTTTTT. Together with reference TRBV28 and TRBJ2-2, the CDR3 gives the full variable domain: DVKVTQSSRYLVKRTGEKVFLECVQDMDHENMFWYRQDPGLGLRLIYFSYDVKMKEKGDIPEGYSVSREKKERFSLILESASTNQTSMYLCASLAGGSNTGELFFGEGSRLTVL.

The gene calls are TRBV7-9 and TRBJ2-2; D remains unclear. Germline V gives CDR1 SEHNR, CDR2 FQNEAQ (reference sequence). Trimming cost V 5 bases and J 2 bases, with 9 bases left between them. The CDR3 sequence is 14 residues long. This CDR3 reads CASSPPLNTGELFF. The CDR3 bases are TGTGCCAGCAGCCCCCCCCTTAACACCGGGGAGCTGTTTTTT.

V is TRBV19 and J is TRBJ2-1; 10 nucleotides line up with TRBD1. The CDR3 extends over 16 amino acids. V shed 5 bases and J 6 bases; nucleotides not matched to a gene: 10. Germline loops: CDR1 LNHDA, CDR2 SQIVND (reference sequence). The CDR3, as DNA: TGTGCCAGTAGTCCTCGTCGGGGGACAGGGGTCAATGAGCAGTTCTTC. Translating it yields CASSPRRGTGVNEQFF. The variable domain in full, with the rest retrieved from reference TRBV19 and TRBJ2-1, is DGGITQSPKYLFRKEGQNVTLSCEQNLNHDAMYWYRQDPGQGLRLIYYSQIVNDFQKGDIAEGYSVSREKKESFPLTVTSAQKNPTAFYLCASSPRRGTGVNEQFFGPGTRLTVL.

This sequence joins TRBV6-5 and TRBJ2-7; D call uncertain. CDR1 is MNHEY, CDR2 SVGAGI, per germline. The CDR3 is made up of 12 amino acids. The V and J ends lost 7 bases and 6 bases respectively, with 13 bases between them. In DNA form, the CDR3 reads TGTGCCAGCATTAGAGGAAAAGCCGAGCAGTACTTC. Protein sequence: CASIRGKAEQYF.

The J gene is TRBJ1-5, the V gene TRBV6-6; no reliable D call. This CDR3 is built from 14 residues. Trimming stripped 0 bases from V and 4 bases from J, with 7 bases between. Germline V gene data show CDR1 as MNHNY and CDR2 as SVGAGI (reference sequence). The CDR3 reads CASSYSTENQPQHF. The DNA of the CDR3 is TGTGCCAGCAGTTACTCGACGGAAAATCAGCCCCAGCATTTT.

The chain recombines TRBV6-5 with TRBJ2-7, with 8 bases fitting TRBD2. The CDR3 extends over 14 amino acids. V shed 9 bases and J 1 base; nucleotides not matched to a gene: 8. Germline CDR1 and CDR2: MNHEY and SVGAGI. The CDR3 loop reads CASKREPLSYEQYF. In nucleotides, the CDR3 is TGTGCCAGTAAGCGGGAGCCCCTTTCCTACGAGCAGTACTTC.

The chain has TRBV15 and TRBJ1-5; D may be TRBD1 (5 bases). The CDR3 spans 17 residues. Germline V gives CDR1 LNHNV, CDR2 YYDKDF (reference sequence). V was clipped by 0 bases and J by 2 bases, with 14 bases between them. The DNA of the CDR3 is TGTGCCACCAGCAGAGATTTAGGGGCTGGGCGCAATCAGCCCCAGCATTTT. Residues: CATSRDLGAGRNQPQHF.

The chain couples TRBV19 to TRBJ2-7, with 9 bases lining up with TRBD1. J lost 5 bases, V lost 4 bases, and 9 bases had no gene match. The CDR3 covers 15 residues. The germline CDR1 and CDR2 sequences are LNHDA and SQIVND (reference sequence). CDR3 sequence: CASSKGTGRKDEQYF. The CDR3 coding sequence is TGTGCCAGTAGTAAAGGGACAGGGCGGAAGGACGAGCAGTACTTC.

The chain uses TRBV19 and TRBJ2-3, with D hard to call. Trimming took off 6 bases at V and 0 bases at J, with 10 bases between the two ends. This CDR3 contains 14 residues. Per germline, CDR1 LNHDA and CDR2 SQIVND (reference sequence). DNA of the CDR3: TGTGCCAGTAGCCATATGTCTAGCACAGATACGCAGTATTTT. The encoded protein is CASSHMSSTDTQYF.

The J gene is TRBJ1-4, the V gene TRBV2, with D hard to call. CDR3 length: 12 residues. CDR1 is SNHLY and CDR2 is FYNNEI in the germline V gene. Trimming pared 4 bases from V and 7 bases from J, leaving 7 bases between. The CDR3: CASSGEGEKLFF. CDR3 sequence (DNA): TGTGCCAGCAGTGGGGAGGGTGAAAAACTGTTTTTT.

In its sample, this clone was seen a few times. This chain's CDR3 is CASGGKAGSYEQYF. As DNA, the CDR3 is TGTGCCAGCGGGGGAAAGGCGGGATCCTACGAGCAGTACTTC. The rearrangement joins TRBV2 to TRBJ2-7, with D possibly matching TRBD2 (6 bases). Trimming pared 8 bases from V and 1 base from J, leaving 15 bases between. Looked up from germline, CDR1 is SNHLY and CDR2 is FYNNEI. CDR3 length: 14 residues.

The V gene is TRBV19, the J gene TRBJ2-5; a possible D gene is TRBD1 (5 bases). The CDR3 runs to 15 residues. Germline lookup yields CDR1 LNHDA and CDR2 SQIVND (reference sequence). The V end was cut by 6 bases, the J end by 4 bases, with 18 bases between. CDR3 sequence: CASRPSRTRIETQYF. As DNA, the CDR3 is TGTGCCAGTAGACCCTCCAGGACAAGGATAGAGACCCAGTACTTC.

The rearrangement joins TRBV4-2 to TRBJ2-7, with 8 bases matching TRBD2. Trimming cost V 0 bases and J 4 bases; bases outside gene matches: 5. CDR3 size: 15 residues. CDR1 and CDR2 from the germline V gene are LGHNA and YNFKEQ. Here the CDR3 reads CASSQDTSGGYEQYF. The CDR3, as DNA: TGTGCCAGCAGCCAAGATACTAGCGGAGGGTACGAGCAGTACTTC.

This chain links TRBV28 with TRBJ2-3, with 8 bases lining up with TRBD2. The junction had 20 bases not matched to a gene; V was cut back by 7 bases and J by 5 bases. CDR3 length equals 18 residues. Germline CDR1 and CDR2: MDHEN and SYDVKM. The CDR3 spells CASNFPIGLQREIDTQYF. The CDR3 bases are TGTGCCAGCAATTTCCCCATAGGTCTCCAGCGGGAGATAGATACGCAGTATTTT.

This clone occurred once. The J gene is TRBJ2-7, the V gene TRBV6-5; maybe TRBD1 (6 bases). CDR1 and CDR2 (germline): MNHEY, SVGAGI. Between the trimmed V and J ends, which lost 5 bases and 4 bases, there was a span of 9 bases. The CDR3 length is 12 residues. The CDR3 DNA reads TGTGCCAGCAGTAGGGGGAAGTACGAGCAGTACTTC. Translation gives CASSRGKYEQYF.

The chain uses TRBV12-5 and TRBJ1-1; TRBD1 aligns across 7 bases. Trimming took 4 bases from V and 1 from J; bases not matched to a gene: 0. Germline V gene data show CDR1 as LGHNT and CDR2 as FRNRAP. The CDR3 is 13 amino acids. This CDR3 reads CASGWTGNTEAFF. Here the CDR3 DNA reads TGTGCTAGTGGTTGGACAGGGAACACTGAAGCTTTCTTT.

The chain combines TRBV7-2 with TRBJ2-1; 7 bases match TRBD2. Germline trimming cut 3 bases from V and 1 base from J; bases unmatched to any gene: 9. CDR3 size: 17 residues. Germline values: CDR1 SGHTA, CDR2 FQGNSA. The CDR3 region has the DNA TGTGCCAGCAGCTTTGCGGGAGTGGCCAGATCCTACAATGAGCAGTTCTTC. Protein sequence: CASSFAGVARSYNEQFF.

The chain joins TRBV10-2 to TRBJ2-1; TRBD2 matches at 10 bases. Germline lookup yields CDR1 WSHSY and CDR2 SAAADI. The CDR3 runs to 15 residues. With V trimmed by 9 bases and J by 9 bases, 14 bases remained unmatched. CDR3 bases: TGCGCCAGTCTTGATATAGCGGGAGGATCCAGTGAGCAGTTCTTC. Translation: CASLDIAGGSSEQFF.

The V gene is TRBV21-1, the J gene TRBJ2-7. TRBV21-1 has pseudogene status. CDR3 length: 17 residues. CDR3 residues: CASSSIPGGQTSYEQYF. The CDR3 DNA reads TGTGCCAGCAGCTCGATACCGGGGGGACAGACCTCCTACGAGCAGTACTTC.

The CDR3, as DNA: TGTGCCAGCAGTTCCGGGACAGGGAATGAAAAACTGTTTTTT. This sequence encodes CASSSGTGNEKLFF. The V gene is TRBV25-1, the J gene TRBJ1-4; 9 positions agree with TRBD1. Germline V gene data show CDR1 as MGHDK and CDR2 as SYGVNS. The CDR3 is 14 residues long. V trimming: 5 bases; J trimming: 5 bases; junction bases outside the gene matches: 3.